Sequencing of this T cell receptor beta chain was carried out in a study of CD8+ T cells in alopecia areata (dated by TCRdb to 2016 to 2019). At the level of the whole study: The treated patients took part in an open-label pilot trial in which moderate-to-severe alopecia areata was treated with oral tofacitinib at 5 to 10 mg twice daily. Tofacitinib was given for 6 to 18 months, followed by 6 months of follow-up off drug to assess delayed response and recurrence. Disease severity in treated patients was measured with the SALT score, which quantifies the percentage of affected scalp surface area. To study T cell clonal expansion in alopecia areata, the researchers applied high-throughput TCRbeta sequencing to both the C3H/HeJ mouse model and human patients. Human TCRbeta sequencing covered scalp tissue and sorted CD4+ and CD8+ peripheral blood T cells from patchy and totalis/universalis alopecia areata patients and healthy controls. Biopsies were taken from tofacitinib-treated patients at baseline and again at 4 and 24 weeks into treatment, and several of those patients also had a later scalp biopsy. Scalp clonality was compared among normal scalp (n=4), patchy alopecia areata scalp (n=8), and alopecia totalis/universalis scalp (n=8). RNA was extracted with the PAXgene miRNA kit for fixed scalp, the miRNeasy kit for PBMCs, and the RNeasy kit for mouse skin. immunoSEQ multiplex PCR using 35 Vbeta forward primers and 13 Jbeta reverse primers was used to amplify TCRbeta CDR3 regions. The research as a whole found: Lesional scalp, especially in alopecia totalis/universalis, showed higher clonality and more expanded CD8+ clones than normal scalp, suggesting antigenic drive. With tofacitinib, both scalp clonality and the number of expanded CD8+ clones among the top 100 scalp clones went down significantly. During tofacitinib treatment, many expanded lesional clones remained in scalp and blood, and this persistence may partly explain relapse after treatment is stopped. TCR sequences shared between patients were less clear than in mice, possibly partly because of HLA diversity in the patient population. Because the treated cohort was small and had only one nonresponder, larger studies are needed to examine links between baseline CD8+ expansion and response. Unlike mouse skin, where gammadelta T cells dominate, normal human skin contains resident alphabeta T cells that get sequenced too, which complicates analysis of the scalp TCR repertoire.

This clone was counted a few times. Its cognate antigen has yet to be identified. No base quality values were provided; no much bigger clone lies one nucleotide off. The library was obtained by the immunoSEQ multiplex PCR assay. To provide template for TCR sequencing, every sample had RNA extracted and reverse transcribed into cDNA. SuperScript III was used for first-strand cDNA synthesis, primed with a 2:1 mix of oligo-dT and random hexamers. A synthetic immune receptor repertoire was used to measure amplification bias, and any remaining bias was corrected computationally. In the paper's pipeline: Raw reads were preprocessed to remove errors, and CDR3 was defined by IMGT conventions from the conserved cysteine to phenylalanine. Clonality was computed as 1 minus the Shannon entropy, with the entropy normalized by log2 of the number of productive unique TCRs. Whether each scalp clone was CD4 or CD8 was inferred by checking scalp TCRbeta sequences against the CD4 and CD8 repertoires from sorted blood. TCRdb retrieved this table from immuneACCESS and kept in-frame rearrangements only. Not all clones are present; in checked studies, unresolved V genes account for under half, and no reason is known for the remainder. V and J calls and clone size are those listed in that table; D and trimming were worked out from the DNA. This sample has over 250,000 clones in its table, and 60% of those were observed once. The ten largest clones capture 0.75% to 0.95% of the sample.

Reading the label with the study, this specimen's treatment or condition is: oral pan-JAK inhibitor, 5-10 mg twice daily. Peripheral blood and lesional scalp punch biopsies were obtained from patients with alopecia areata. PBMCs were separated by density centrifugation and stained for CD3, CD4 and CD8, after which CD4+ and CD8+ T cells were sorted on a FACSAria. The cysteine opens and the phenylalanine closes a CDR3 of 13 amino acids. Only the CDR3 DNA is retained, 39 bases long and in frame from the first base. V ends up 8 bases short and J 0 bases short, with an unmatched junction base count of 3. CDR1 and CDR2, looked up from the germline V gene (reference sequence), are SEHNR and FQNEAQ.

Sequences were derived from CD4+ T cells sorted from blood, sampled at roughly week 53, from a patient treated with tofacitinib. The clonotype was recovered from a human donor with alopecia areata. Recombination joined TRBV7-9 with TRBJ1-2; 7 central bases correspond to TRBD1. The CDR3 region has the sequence CASSDRTNYGYTF. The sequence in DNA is TGTGCCAGCTCGGACAGGACTAACTATGGCTACACCTTC.